This entry lists 25 T cell receptor beta chains sequenced from one sample in a study of T-cell reconstitution after alpha-beta-depleted transplantation in children. Unique molecular identifiers were incorporated during preparation of the TCRbeta library. One entry per CDR3 protein results from TCRdb running MiXCR on the PCR reads. The profile covers about 610,000 distinct CDR3 sequences, with under 12% appearing a single time and around 4% taken by the ten largest. Sequencing used PBMCs from the stem cell graft donor, obtained from the stem cell graft. These receptors originate from a human donor who donated a stem cell graft to a child with acute myeloid leukemia.

This clonotype was counted at least ten times. The chain recombines TRBV28 with TRBJ2-5, with D perhaps matching TRBD2 (5 bases). The CDR3 extends over 16 amino acids. V lost 0 bases and J lost 4, with 15 bases in between. Looked up from germline, CDR1 is MDHEN and CDR2 is SYDVKM. This CDR3 reads CASSLWEGGRLETQYF. The CDR3 nucleotides are TGTGCCAGCAGTTTATGGGAAGGAGGTAGATTAGAGACCCAGTACTTC.

This clonotype was counted a few times. The chain combines TRBV5-5 with TRBJ2-7; D remains ambiguous. This CDR3 comprises 14 residues. V was shortened by 2 bases and J by 2 bases, with 11 bases between the two germline ends. Germline CDR1 is SGHKS and CDR2 is YYEKEE (reference sequence). DNA of the CDR3: TGTGCCAGCAGCTTCGGGCCAGTTGCCTACGAGCAGTACTTC. It encodes CASSFGPVAYEQYF.

The table lists this clonotype with a few counts. The V and J genes are TRBV7-3 and TRBJ2-1, with TRBD1 identical over 8 bases. V gave up 3 bases and J gave up 8 bases; unmatched junction bases: 9. The CDR3 runs to 15 residues. Per germline, CDR1 SGHTA and CDR2 FQGTGA. CDR3 nucleotide sequence: TGTGCCAGCAGCTTCGCAGGGGGCCACAACGATGAGCAGTTCTTC. Protein product: CASSFAGGHNDEQFF.

In this sample, this clonotype turned up many times. This sequence joins TRBV7-3 and TRBJ2-1, with 7 bases aligning to TRBD2. Trimming removed 2 bases from V and 8 bases from J; junction bases left unmatched: 6. The CDR3 runs to 14 residues. Germline assignment: CDR1 SGHTA and CDR2 FQGTGA. For the CDR3, the DNA is TGTGCCAGCAGCTTACCGGGAGGTACGGATGAGCAGTTCTTC. Amino acids: CASSLPGGTDEQFF.

The chain has TRBV6-1 and TRBJ2-5, with a possible D match to TRBD2 (6 bases). In germline, CDR1 is MNHNS, CDR2 SASEGT. With 11 bases removed from V and 3 bases from J, the gap between germline ends came to 22 bases. The CDR3 is made up of 15 amino acids. CDR3 nucleotides: TGTGCCGGGGGGAAGAGAACTGAGGGCAAAGAGACCCAGTACTTC. It yields the protein CAGGKRTEGKETQYF.

Many counts were recorded for this clonotype. The chain combines TRBV20-1 with TRBJ2-7; 10 bases line up with TRBD1. CDR3 length equals 13 residues. The trim removed 6 bases at V and 4 bases at J, leaving 6 bases unmatched. CDR1 and CDR2 (germline): DFQATT, SNEGSKA (reference sequence). CDR3 sequence (DNA): TGCAGTGCCCCGGACAGGGGGTTATACGAGCAGTACTTC. This translates into CSAPDRGLYEQYF.

The V and J genes are TRBV11-1 and TRBJ2-1; 16 nucleotides align to TRBD2. Germline lookup yields CDR1 SGHAT and CDR2 FQDESV (reference sequence). The V gene end was trimmed by 4 bases and the J gene end by 1 base; junction bases not matched to a gene: 7. The CDR3 extends over 19 amino acids. The CDR3 bases are TGTGCCAGCAGCTCGGGACTAGCGGGAGGGCCAGGTTCCTACAATGAGCAGTTCTTC. The encoded protein is CASSSGLAGGPGSYNEQFF.

V usage is TRBV12-3 or TRBV12-4 and J usage is TRBJ1-1, with D possibly matching TRBD1 (6 bases). The length of the CDR3 is 16 residues. Trimming stripped 3 bases from V and 0 bases from J, with 14 bases between. The CDR3 nucleotides are TGTGCCAGCAGTTTGAGAACAGGGTACATGAACACTGAAGCTTTCTTT. Its translation is CASSLRTGYMNTEAFF.

This rearrangement joins TRBV5-7 to TRBJ2-7; 7 nucleotides agree with TRBD1. TRBV5-7 is marked as an open reading frame, function uncertain. This CDR3 comprises 16 residues. J lost 6 bases, V lost 0 bases, and 12 bases had no gene match. The CDR3 DNA sequence: TGTGCCAGCAGCTTGGTGGGACAGACAGACTACGGCGAGCAGTACTTC. This translates into CASSLVGQTDYGEQYF.

This clonotype has just a few counts. CDR3 sequence: CASSKNRGDTGELFF. The CDR3 DNA reads TGTGCCAGCAGCAAAAACAGGGGAGACACCGGGGAGCTGTTTTTT. The rearrangement links TRBV7-2 to TRBJ2-2; 7 nucleotides line up with TRBD1. The junction had 6 bases not matched to a gene; V was cut back by 5 bases and J by 3 bases. The CDR3 is 15 amino acids. The germline V gene has CDR1 SGHTA and CDR2 FQGNSA. The variable domain in full, with the rest retrieved from reference TRBV7-2 and TRBJ2-2, is GAGVSQSPSNKVTEKGKDVELRCDPISGHTALYWYRQSLGQGLEFLIYFQGNSAPDKSGLPSDRFSAERTGGSVSTLTIQRTQQEDSAVYLCASSKNRGDTGELFFGEGSRLTVL.

The chain recombines TRBV4-2 with TRBJ2-1; maybe TRBD1 (5 bases). V shed 1 base and J shed 3 bases, with 13 bases lying between them. Germline CDR1 and CDR2: LGHNA and YNFKEQ. This CDR3 spans 16 amino acids. CDR3 coding DNA: TGTGCCAGCAGCCAAGTAAATCAGGGCGTCTACAATGAGCAGTTCTTC. The encoded protein is CASSQVNQGVYNEQFF.

The chain recombines TRBV7-9 with TRBJ2-5; D is possibly TRBD2 (6 bases). The germline V gene has CDR1 SEHNR and CDR2 FQNEAQ (reference sequence). V gave up 5 bases and J gave up 2 bases, with 12 bases separating them. This CDR3 spans 14 amino acids. The CDR3: CASSPRGRQETQYF. The CDR3 region has the DNA TGTGCCAGCAGCCCACGGGGGAGACAAGAGACCCAGTACTTC.

This clonotype was found a few times. This chain connects TRBV29-1 to TRBJ2-1; D uncertain. Deletions cut 1 base from V and 9 bases from J, with 7 bases between. From germline, CDR1 is SQVTM and CDR2 ANQGSEA. There are 11 residues in the CDR3. The CDR3 nucleotides read TGCAGCGTTGAAGTTATGGGTGAGCAGTTCTTC. Translating gives CSVEVMGEQFF.

The chain is built from TRBV7-2 and TRBJ2-1; TRBD2 matches at 7 bases. CDR3 length: 15 residues. Germline V gene lookup returns CDR1 SGHTA and CDR2 FQGNSA. J was trimmed by 5 bases and V by 2 bases; bases with no gene match: 6. CDR3 sequence: CASSLSVAGHNEQFF. CDR3 DNA: TGTGCCAGCAGCTTATCAGTAGCGGGCCACAATGAGCAGTTCTTC.

The rearrangement links TRBV27 to TRBJ2-2; TRBD2 matches 8 bases. Germline CDR1 reads MNHEY; CDR2 reads SMNVEV (reference sequence). The CDR3 spans 15 residues. V gave up 6 bases and J gave up 4 bases; unmatched junction bases: 7. CDR3 sequence (DNA): TGTGCCAGCAGGCCCGGGACTAGGGCCACCGGGGAGCTGTTTTTT. This sequence encodes CASRPGTRATGELFF.

This clonotype was observed at least ten times. The chain uses TRBV7-2 and TRBJ1-3, with D possibly TRBD1 on 6 matching bases. V was trimmed by 5 bases and J by 4 bases, leaving 18 bases between them. From germline, CDR1 is SGHTA and CDR2 FQGNSA. The CDR3 sequence is 16 residues long. The CDR3 DNA reads TGTGCCAGCAGCCCCCAACAGGGCAGGAGGGGAAACACCATATATTTT. This encodes CASSPQQGRRGNTIYF. The whole variable domain, remainder taken from reference TRBV7-2 and TRBJ1-3, is GAGVSQSPSNKVTEKGKDVELRCDPISGHTALYWYRQSLGQGLEFLIYFQGNSAPDKSGLPSDRFSAERTGGSVSTLTIQRTQQEDSAVYLCASSPQQGRRGNTIYFGEGSWLTVV.

The table lists this clonotype with many counts. The chain is built from TRBV7-9 and TRBJ2-7; perhaps TRBD2 as D (7 bases). CDR3 length equals 15 residues. Germline V gene lookup returns CDR1 SEHNR and CDR2 FQNEAQ (reference sequence). The V end was cut by 2 bases, the J end by 4 bases, with 15 bases between. CDR3 loop: CASSLRGALGYEQYF. CDR3 bases: TGTGCCAGCAGCTTACGGGGGGCGTTGGGGTACGAGCAGTACTTC.

This clonotype was seen ten or more times. The J gene is TRBJ2-3, the V gene TRBV5-1; 7 nucleotides match TRBD2. CDR3 length: 14 residues. The V segment lost 1 base and the J segment 4 bases; nucleotides outside the gene matches: 3. Germline V gene data show CDR1 as SGHRS and CDR2 as YFSETQ. For the CDR3, the DNA is TGCGCCAGCAGCTTGCAGGGACTATCAGATACGCAGTATTTT. Protein sequence: CASSLQGLSDTQYF.

The chain joins TRBV10-3 to TRBJ2-7, with D tentatively TRBD1 or TRBD2 (5 bases each). Germline V gene lookup returns CDR1 ENHRY and CDR2 SYGVKD. V lost 4 bases, J lost 2 bases, and 9 bases lay in between. The CDR3 has 13 residues. The DNA of the CDR3 is TGTGCCATCAGTGGGGACGGGACCTACGAGCAGTACTTC. Protein sequence: CAISGDGTYEQYF.

This clonotype was seen only a few times. The CDR3 DNA reads as TGTGCCGCCGACAGAATCCTCACCACCGGGGAGCTGTTTTTT. Its translation: CAADRILTTGELFF. The rearrangement uses TRBV30 and TRBJ2-2; a weak D match, TRBD1 (5 bases). CDR3 length: 14 amino acids. Trimming removed 8 bases at V and 4 bases at J, with 17 bases between. Germline assignment: CDR1 GTSNPN and CDR2 SVGIG (reference sequence).

This clonotype was counted between two and nine times. The rearrangement links TRBV29-1 to TRBJ1-2; the D gene is possibly TRBD1 (6 bases). This CDR3 is built from 15 residues. Trimming took 0 bases from V and 8 from J, leaving 19 bases between them. Germline CDR1 and CDR2: SQVTM and ANQGSEA. In DNA form, the CDR3 reads TGCAGCGTTGAAGAAGGGGGGCGCTTGTATTCGGGCTACACCTTC. Its protein product is CSVEEGGRLYSGYTF.

This clonotype has only a few counts. The chain is built from TRBV29-1 and TRBJ1-3; possibly TRBD1 for D (6 bases). The CDR3 loop spans 14 amino acids. V shed 3 bases and J shed 3 bases, with 12 bases lying between them. Germline CDR1 and CDR2: SQVTM and ANQGSEA. CDR3: CSVDFTGFGNTIYF. The CDR3 DNA is TGCAGCGTTGACTTCACAGGGTTTGGAAACACCATATATTTT.

This clonotype was counted between two and nine times. This chain joins TRBV6-2 or TRBV6-3 and TRBJ2-2, with no clear D. The germline gives CDR1 MNHEY, CDR2 SVGEGT. The CDR3 is made up of 11 amino acids. V dropped 6 bases and J dropped 7 bases, with 6 bases sitting between them. The CDR3 region is CASRAGGELFF. In DNA, the CDR3 is TGTGCCAGCAGGGCAGGCGGGGAGCTGTTTTTT.

The DNA of the CDR3 is TGTGCCAGCAGCCCGCTAGGGGGCACTGAAGCTTTCTTT. Protein: CASSPLGGTEAFF. The V gene is TRBV7-8, the J gene TRBJ1-1; D might be TRBD1 (6 bases). The V end was cut by 5 bases, the J end by 4 bases, with 11 bases between. Germline V gene sequence: CDR1 SGHVS, CDR2 FQNEAQ. The CDR3 loop spans 13 amino acids.

In its sample, this clonotype was seen a few times. The chain has TRBV27 and TRBJ1-2; 8 bases match TRBD1. The V and J ends lost 1 base and 3 bases, in that order; junction bases with no gene match: 10. The CDR3 has 17 amino acids. Germline V CDR1 and CDR2: MNHEY, SMNVEV (reference sequence). CDR3 coding DNA: TGTGCCAGCAGTTTATTTGGACAGGGTATTGTAGACTATGGCTACACCTTC. Its protein is CASSLFGQGIVDYGYTF.